This TCR beta chain is from a study of blood T cell repertoires in COVID-19. Study as a whole: The origin of the acute and convalescent COVID-19 samples was the United States, Italy and Spain.

Seattle patients were enrolled while actively infected and followed longitudinally. Study processing details: Nucleated cell counts were estimated from reference gene primer amplification. The method was immunoSEQ multiplex PCR; TCRdb's version includes in-frame clones alone and lacks a portion of them. The DNA gave D and trimming, while V, J and clone size come from that table. The sample lists tens of thousands of clones; roughly 87% were seen once. CDR3 size: 14 residues. Germline values: CDR1 MNHEY, CDR2 SVGAGI. J was trimmed by 0 bases and V by 4 bases; bases with no gene match: 3. The material sequenced was peripheral blood. This receptor was taken from a man in his 60s with COVID-19, enrolled during active disease. The chain joins TRBV6-5 to TRBJ2-7; 7 nucleotides match TRBD1. CDR3 nucleotide sequence: TGTGCCAGCAGTTTTGGGACAGTCTCCTACGAGCAGTACTTC. It yields the protein CASSFGTVSYEQYF.